This entry features one T cell receptor beta chain sequence. The antigen remains undetermined. This CDR3 spans 15 amino acids. Germline assignment: CDR1 SNHLY and CDR2 FYNNEI. Germline trimming cut 4 bases from V and 7 bases from J; bases unmatched to any gene: 5. This entry comes from a study of cytomegalovirus exposure and HLA in healthy donors. Broader study findings: The study dropped some indistinguishable V segments, TRBV6-2 and TRBV6-3 among them.

Vbeta (60) and Jbeta (13) primers were used in the PCR. Sequencing used immunoSEQ multiplex PCR; TCRdb keeps in-frame clones, though not all of them. The sample has 100,000 or so clones; about 80% are singletons. The receptor's source is a man aged 25 to 45 in good health and CMV-seropositive. This rearrangement joins TRBV2 to TRBJ1-6; 9 bases agree with TRBD1. Source material: PBMCs. This chain's CDR3 is CASSAGTGTNSPLHF. The CDR3 coding sequence is TGTGCCAGCAGTGCCGGGACAGGGACCAATTCACCCCTCCACTTT.